The sequence of this TCR beta chain was determined in a study of T cell responses to AZD1222 COVID-19 vaccine. Study results and caveats: Among those given AZD1222, only 6 or 7 were seropositive at baseline. The CD4 TCRs associated with vaccination extended across spike and predominated at 160-218 and 743-854.

Concerning this clone itself: Its antigen is not known.

Measured with immunoSEQ multiplex PCR; TCRdb has only the in-frame clones, and not every one. The sample lists roughly 180,000 clones; roughly 90% were seen once. Trimming shortened V by 5 bases and J by 0 bases, and 10 bases separated the two germline ends. Germline values: CDR1 SNHLY, CDR2 FYNNEI. The CDR3 loop spans 15 amino acids. Second doses were pooled across both intervals (about 4 or about 12 weeks). The source of this sequence is an adult who received the AZD1222 COVID-19 vaccine. Sequencing was performed on peripheral blood, taken 28 days after the second AZD1222 dose. This chain links TRBV2 with TRBJ2-2; D remains unclear. CDR3 residues: CASSSRTANTGELFF. As DNA, the CDR3 is TGTGCCAGCAGTAGTAGGACCGCGAACACCGGGGAGCTGTTTTTT.